The next 17 T cell receptor beta chains were all read from a single sample in a study of cytomegalovirus exposure and HLA in healthy donors. Clones were sequenced by immunoSEQ multiplex PCR, and TCRdb holds only the in-frame ones, with some missing. This table has some 78,000 clones, approximately 95% appearing once. Sequenced material: PBMCs. These receptors were obtained from a man in his late teens or twenties in good health and CMV-seropositive.

The V and J genes are TRBV6-5 and TRBJ2-2; D is perhaps TRBD1 (6 bases). Germline V gene lookup returns CDR1 MNHEY and CDR2 SVGAGI. V was cut by 2 bases and J by 9 bases, with 13 bases left in between. The CDR3 is made up of 14 amino acids. The CDR3 region has the DNA TGTGCCAGCAGTTACAGGACAGCATTTCGGGAGCTGTTTTTT. This encodes CASSYRTAFRELFF.

The chain employs TRBV27 and TRBJ1-5, with 7 bases identical to TRBD1. The CDR3 extends over 17 amino acids. Germline CDR1 MNHEY, CDR2 SMNVEV (reference sequence). V was pared by 1 base and J by 2 bases, with 8 bases of the junction left unmatched. CDR3 amino acids: CASSLFPDRVGNQPQHF. The DNA of the CDR3 is TGTGCCAGCAGTTTATTCCCCGACAGGGTTGGCAATCAGCCCCAGCATTTT.

The chain uses TRBV7-3 and TRBJ2-2; 7 bases map to TRBD1. Per the germline V gene, CDR1 is SGHTA and CDR2 is FQGTGA. J lost 7 bases, V lost 0 bases, and 11 bases had no gene match. The CDR3 runs to 17 residues. In DNA form, the CDR3 reads TGTGCCAGCAGCTTAACGAGACAGGGCCCCCATAGCGGGGAGCTGTTTTTT. Translating it yields CASSLTRQGPHSGELFF.

This rearrangement joins TRBV6-5 to TRBJ1-5; D remains ambiguous. V lost 0 bases to trimming and J lost 6 bases, with 6 bases between them. This CDR3 is 13 amino acids long. The germline V gene encodes CDR1 MNHEY and CDR2 SVGAGI. The CDR3 nucleotides read TGTGCCAGCAGTTACTCGATCGGTCAGCCCCAGCATTTT. Its protein product is CASSYSIGQPQHF.

The chain recombines TRBV10-1 with TRBJ2-7, with D maybe TRBD2 (5 bases). Germline loops: CDR1 WNHNN, CDR2 SYGVQD (reference sequence). The germline V and J ends were trimmed by 10 bases and 1 base, with 14 bases remaining between them. CDR3 length: 13 amino acids. CDR3: CAISGNLSYEQYF. The DNA of the CDR3 is TGCGCCATCTCCGGGAACCTTTCCTACGAGCAGTACTTC.

The rearrangement uses TRBV30 and TRBJ1-2; maybe TRBD1 (5 bases). Germline loops: CDR1 GTSNPN, CDR2 SVGIG (reference sequence). With 1 base removed from V and 8 bases from J, the gap between germline ends came to 14 bases. This CDR3 region has 13 residues. CDR3 in amino acids: CAWSETGTYGYTF. The CDR3, as DNA: TGTGCCTGGAGTGAGACCGGGACTTACGGCTACACCTTC.

The rearrangement links TRBV11-2 to TRBJ2-2, with a possible D match to TRBD2 (5 bases). The CDR3 is 14 residues long. V lost 5 bases, J lost 9 bases, and 16 bases lay in between. The germline V gene encodes CDR1 SGHAT and CDR2 FQNNGV. CDR3 in amino acids: CASSPEGYNRELFF. The CDR3, as DNA: TGTGCCAGCAGCCCAGAGGGCTACAACCGGGAGCTGTTTTTT.

The chain has TRBV27 and TRBJ2-3, with TRBD1 as a possible D gene (7 bases). CDR3 length equals 15 residues. Germline V gene data show CDR1 as MNHEY and CDR2 as SMNVEV (reference sequence). V lost 6 bases and J 3 bases, leaving 16 bases between the germline ends. CDR3: CASREGAVGTDTQYF. CDR3 bases: TGTGCCAGCAGGGAGGGGGCTGTAGGAACAGATACGCAGTATTTT.

V and J are TRBV5-6 and TRBJ2-7; 7 bases align to TRBD1. CDR3 length equals 15 residues. Germline V gene data show CDR1 as SGHDT and CDR2 as YYEEEE. The V gene end was trimmed by 0 bases and the J gene end by 0 bases; junction bases not matched to a gene: 3. CDR3 bases: TGTGCCAGCAGCTTGGACGGGACAGTCTCCTACGAGCAGTACTTC. It codes for CASSLDGTVSYEQYF. Full variable domain (missing parts from reference TRBV5-6 and TRBJ2-7): DAGVTQSPTHLIKTRGQQVTLRCSPKSGHDTVSWYQQALGQGPQFIFQYYEEEERQRGNFPDRFSGHQFPNYSSELNVNALLLGDSALYLCASSLDGTVSYEQYFGPGTRLTVT.

This CDR3 is CASSRGLAGKEHDTDTQYF. The CDR3 region has the DNA TGTGCCAGCAGTAGAGGACTAGCGGGAAAAGAACACGACACAGATACGCAGTATTTT. V gene TRBV21-1 combines with J gene TRBJ2-3; the table's D call, TRBD2, was not checked against the DNA. TRBV21-1 is an annotated pseudogene. The CDR3 length is 19 residues.

The J gene is TRBJ1-2, the V gene TRBV28, with D perhaps TRBD1 (6 bases). Per the germline V gene, CDR1 is MDHEN and CDR2 is SYDVKM. CDR3 length: 12 amino acids. V gave up 5 bases and J gave up 4 bases, with 8 bases separating them. Here the CDR3 DNA reads TGTGCCAGCAGTCTACAGGGCTATGGCTACACCTTC. It is translated as CASSLQGYGYTF.

J is TRBJ2-6 and V is TRBV9; tentative D call: TRBD2 (5 bases). From germline, CDR1 is SGDLS and CDR2 YYNGEE. The CDR3 contains 16 residues. Trimming stripped 4 bases from V and 2 bases from J, with 13 bases between. The CDR3 DNA reads as TGTGCCAGCAGCCTCACCGAGGGCGCTGGGGCCAACGTCCTGACTTTC. Residues: CASSLTEGAGANVLTF.

V gene TRBV6-6 combines with J gene TRBJ2-7; 9 positions match TRBD2. Germline lookup yields CDR1 MNHNY and CDR2 SVGAGI (reference sequence). The CDR3 has 15 amino acids. J lost 4 bases, V lost 6 bases, and 10 bases had no gene match. In DNA, the CDR3 is TGTGCCAGCAGGCCGGCGGGAGGGCCTCTTTACGAGCAGTACTTC. It translates to CASRPAGGPLYEQYF.

This rearrangement joins TRBV6-5 to TRBJ2-7; TRBD2 is a possible D gene (6 bases). Trimming removed 5 bases at V and 5 bases at J, with 10 bases between. Germline values: CDR1 MNHEY, CDR2 SVGAGI. This CDR3 has 12 residues. The CDR3 nucleotides read TGTGCCAGCAGTCCCGGGGGTCACGAGCAGTACTTC. Protein sequence: CASSPGGHEQYF.

The V gene is TRBV25-1, the J gene TRBJ2-7, with 9 bases aligning to TRBD1. The trim removed 6 bases at V and 2 bases at J, leaving 11 bases unmatched. The germline CDR1 and CDR2 sequences are MGHDK and SYGVNS. The CDR3 spans 16 residues. This CDR3 is CASRAPGQGETYEQYF. Written as DNA, the CDR3 is TGTGCCAGCAGAGCCCCGGGACAGGGCGAAACCTACGAGCAGTACTTC.

The J gene is TRBJ1-2, the V gene TRBV7-8; 7 bases map to TRBD1. This CDR3 has 14 amino acids. V was pared by 5 bases and J by 2 bases, with 5 bases of the junction left unmatched. Germline V lookup: CDR1 SGHVS, CDR2 FQNEAQ. CDR3 loop: CASSRQGGNYGYTF. CDR3 DNA sequence: TGTGCCAGCAGCAGGCAGGGGGGAAACTATGGCTACACCTTC.

The chain combines TRBV28 with TRBJ2-7, with 7 bases fitting TRBD1. The V and J ends lost 4 bases and 7 bases, in that order; junction bases with no gene match: 13. Germline V lookup: CDR1 MDHEN, CDR2 SYDVKM. The CDR3 is 15 residues long. The CDR3: CASSSGQETTGEQYF. The CDR3, as DNA: TGTGCCAGCAGTTCCGGACAGGAGACCACTGGGGAGCAGTACTTC.